Sequencing of this TCR beta chain was carried out in a study of Ad26.COV2.S vaccination and SARS-CoV-2 variants. The length of the CDR3 is 15 residues. Germline lookup yields CDR1 SGHTA and CDR2 FQGNSA. V lost 5 bases to trimming and J lost 0 bases, with 11 bases between them. The method was immunoSEQ multiplex PCR; TCRdb's version includes in-frame clones alone and lacks a portion of them. The table lists 300,000 to 500,000 clones, roughly nine tenths of them singletons. The sample's treatment: approximately 18 received Ad26.COV2.S at low or high dose, single or two shots; 5 received placebo; per-sample allocation not given. Each sample was drawn 63 days after the first injection (of vaccine or placebo).

The clonotype originates from a person aged 18-65 years who received the Ad26.COV2.S COVID-19 vaccine or a placebo. Specimen: peripheral blood, collected in a trial of Ad26.COV2.S vaccine versus placebo. The rearrangement links TRBV7-2 to TRBJ1-3, with no clear D. The CDR3 coding sequence is TGTGCCAGCAGCCATAGTGGGAGCTCTGGAAACACCATATATTTT. Protein product: CASSHSGSSGNTIYF.